A selection of T cell receptor beta chains follows, all from one sample in a study of T cell changes during pregnancy in multiple sclerosis. The data were produced by immunoSEQ multiplex PCR, yet TCRdb's version contains in-frame clones alone and is incomplete. The sample has over 40,000 clones, over 90% seen once. The specimen comprised CD4+ T cells from peripheral blood mononuclear cells, sampled in the second trimester of pregnancy. Source of these receptors: a female donor with multiple sclerosis, enrolled in a pregnancy study. Both conserved end residues are part of each CDR3. A D gene is named only where the DNA matches it firmly. Not every row has a clone size; where given, it reads once, few, many or a size class.

D gene | clone size | J gene | V gene | CDR3 protein | CDR3 DNA
TRBD1 | . | TRBJ2-7 | TRBV6-1 | CASKMGQGVSYEQYF | TGTGCCAGCAAAATGGGACAGGGGGTGTCCTACGAGCAGTACTTC
TRBD1 | . | TRBJ1-4 | TRBV15 | CATSPESGTGREKLFF | TGTGCCACCAGCCCAGAAAGTGGGACAGGGAGAGAAAAACTGTTTTTT
TRBD1 | . | TRBJ1-5 | TRBV18 | CASSPPGTVNQPQHF | TGTGCCAGCTCACCACCCGGGACAGTCAATCAGCCCCAGCATTTT
. | . | TRBJ2-3 | TRBV4-1 | CASSHGVQGRDTQYF | TGCGCCAGCAGCCATGGTGTTCAGGGTAGAGATACGCAGTATTTT
. | . | TRBJ1-4 | TRBV6-5 | CASSPSGTNYEKLFF | TGTGCCAGCAGCCCCTCGGGAACAAACTATGAAAAACTGTTTTTT
TRBD1 | . | TRBJ1-5 | TRBV6-1 | CASSPGQASNQPQHF | TGTGCCAGCAGCCCCGGACAGGCTAGCAATCAGCCCCAGCATTTT
. | . | TRBJ2-2 | TRBV5-1 | CASSLSGTLTTGELFF | TGCGCCAGCAGCTTGTCCGGGACACTAACCACCGGGGAGCTGTTTTTT
TRBD1 | few | TRBJ1-4 | TRBV9 | CASSPSGQGMEKLFF | TGTGCCAGCAGCCCTTCGGGACAGGGGATGGAAAAACTGTTTTTT
. | . | TRBJ1-1 | TRBV27 | CASSLEENTEAFF | TGTGCCAGCAGTTTAGAGGAGAACACTGAAGCTTTCTTT
. | . | TRBJ1-1 | TRBV7-2 | CASSFAPSGGSGEAFF | TGTGCCAGCAGCTTCGCCCCCTCCGGGGGTTCGGGTGAAGCTTTCTTT
. | . | TRBJ2-7 | TRBV2 | CASSVGGSGSYEQYF | TGTGCCAGCAGCGTGGGGGGTAGCGGCTCCTACGAGCAGTACTTC
TRBD2 | . | TRBJ2-1 | TRBV19 | CASSVGLAGGDEQFF | TGTGCCAGTAGTGTGGGACTAGCGGGGGGCGATGAGCAGTTCTTC
TRBD1 | . | TRBJ1-2 | TRBV2 | CASIRTGQGYGYTF | TGTGCCAGCATACGGACAGGTCAAGGGTATGGCTACACCTTC
. | . | TRBJ2-5 | TRBV29-1 | CSLAGETQYF | TGCAGCCTCGCCGGAGAGACCCAGTACTTC
TRBD1 | . | TRBJ1-4 | TRBV2 | CASSGDRENEKLFF | TGTGCCAGCAGCGGGGACAGGGAAAACGAAAAACTGTTTTTT
. | . | TRBJ1-2 | TRBV6-1 | CASSLTDNYGYTF | TGTGCCAGCAGTCTGACAGATAACTATGGCTACACCTTC
TRBD1 | . | TRBJ2-5 | TRBV18 | CASQTPAGQGQETQYF | TGTGCCAGCCAGACTCCGGCGGGACAGGGCCAAGAGACCCAGTACTTC
TRBD2 | . | TRBJ2-5 | TRBV12-5 | CASGLVLGGELEETQYF | TGTGCTAGTGGTTTGGTACTTGGGGGGGAGTTAGAAGAGACCCAGTACTTC
TRBD2 | . | TRBJ2-3 | TRBV6-5 | CASSYSTSSDTQYF | TGTGCCAGCAGTTACTCGACTAGCTCAGATACGCAGTATTTT